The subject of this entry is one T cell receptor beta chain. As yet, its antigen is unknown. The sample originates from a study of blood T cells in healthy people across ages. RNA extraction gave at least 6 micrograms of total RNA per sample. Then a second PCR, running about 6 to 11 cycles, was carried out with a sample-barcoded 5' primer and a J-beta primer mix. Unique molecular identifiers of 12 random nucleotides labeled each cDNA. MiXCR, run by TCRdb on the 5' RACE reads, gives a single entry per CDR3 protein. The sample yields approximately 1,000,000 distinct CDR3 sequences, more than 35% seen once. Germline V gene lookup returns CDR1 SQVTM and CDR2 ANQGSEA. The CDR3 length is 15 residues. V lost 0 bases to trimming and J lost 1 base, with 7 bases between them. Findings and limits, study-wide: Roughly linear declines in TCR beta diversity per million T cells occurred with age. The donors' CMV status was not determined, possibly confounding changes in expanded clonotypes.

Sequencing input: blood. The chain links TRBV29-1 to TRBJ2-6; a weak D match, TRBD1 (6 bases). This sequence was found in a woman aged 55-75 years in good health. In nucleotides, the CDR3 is TGCAGCGTTGAAGAAAGGGGGTCTGGGGCCAACGTCCTGACTTTC. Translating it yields CSVEERGSGANVLTF.